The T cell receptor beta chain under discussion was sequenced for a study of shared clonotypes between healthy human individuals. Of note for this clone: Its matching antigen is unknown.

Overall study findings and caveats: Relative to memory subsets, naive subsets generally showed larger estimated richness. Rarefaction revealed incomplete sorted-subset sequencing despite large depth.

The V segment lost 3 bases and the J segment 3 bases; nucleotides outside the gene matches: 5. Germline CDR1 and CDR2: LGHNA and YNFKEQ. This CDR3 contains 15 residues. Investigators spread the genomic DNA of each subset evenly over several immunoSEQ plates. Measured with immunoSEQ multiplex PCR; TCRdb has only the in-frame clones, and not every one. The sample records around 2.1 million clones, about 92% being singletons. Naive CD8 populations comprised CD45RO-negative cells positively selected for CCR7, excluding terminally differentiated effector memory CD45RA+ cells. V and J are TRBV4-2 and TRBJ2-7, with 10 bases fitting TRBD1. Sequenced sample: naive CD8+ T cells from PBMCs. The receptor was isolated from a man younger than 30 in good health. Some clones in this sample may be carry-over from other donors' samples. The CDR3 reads CASSHSDRGDYEQYF. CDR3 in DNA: TGTGCCAGCAGCCACTCGGACAGGGGGGACTACGAGCAGTACTTC.